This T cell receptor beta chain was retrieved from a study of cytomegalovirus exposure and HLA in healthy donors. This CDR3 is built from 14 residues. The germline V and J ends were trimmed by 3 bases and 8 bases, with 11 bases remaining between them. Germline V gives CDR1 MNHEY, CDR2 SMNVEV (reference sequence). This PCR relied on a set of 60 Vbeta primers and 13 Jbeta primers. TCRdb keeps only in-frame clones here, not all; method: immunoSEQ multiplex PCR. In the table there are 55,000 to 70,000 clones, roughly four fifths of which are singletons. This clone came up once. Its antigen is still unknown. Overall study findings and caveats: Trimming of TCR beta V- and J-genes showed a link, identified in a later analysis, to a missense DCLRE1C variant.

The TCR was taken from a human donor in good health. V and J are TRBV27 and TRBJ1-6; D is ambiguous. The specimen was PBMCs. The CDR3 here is CASSLVGYDSPLHF. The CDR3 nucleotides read TGTGCCAGCAGTTTGGTCGGGTACGATTCACCCCTCCACTTT.